These 17 T cell receptor beta chains were sequenced from one sample in a study of T-cell memory formation after mild COVID-19. TCRdb independently ran MiXCR on the 5' RACE reads; one entry per CDR3 protein. The sample comprises fewer than 500,000 distinct CDR3 sequences, 20% to 25% of which are singletons, and approximately 12% rests with the top ten. The material sequenced was PBMCs or a T cell subset sorted from them (not recorded which). The receptors derive from an adult woman who had mild COVID-19 (a few samples of this study predate the infection). Cell type and time point are not known.

Only a few counts were recorded for this clonotype. This sequence joins TRBV4-3 and TRBJ2-7; a possible D gene is TRBD2 (6 bases). The CDR3 runs to 12 residues. CDR1 and CDR2 (germline): LGHNA, YSLEER. Deletions cut 4 bases from V and 7 bases from J, with 11 bases between. CDR3 sequence reads: CASSPGGMEQYF. The CDR3 bases are TGCGCCAGCAGCCCCGGCGGGATGGAGCAGTACTTC.

This clonotype has only a few counts. V gene TRBV27 combines with J gene TRBJ2-6, with 9 bases fitting TRBD1. The V gene's germline CDR1 is MNHEY and CDR2 SMNVEV (reference sequence). V trimming: 4 bases; J trimming: 1 base; junction bases outside the gene matches: 5. This CDR3 is built from 17 residues. The CDR3 protein is CASSWDRVSSGANVLTF. As DNA, the CDR3 is TGTGCCAGCAGTTGGGACAGGGTCTCTTCTGGGGCCAACGTCCTGACTTTC.

This clonotype was picked up a small number of times. This chain uses TRBV11-2 with TRBJ2-2; 10 nucleotides agree with TRBD1. Trimming at V came to 3 bases and at J to 6 bases, leaving 4 bases not matched to a gene. The CDR3 runs to 15 residues. Germline V CDR1 and CDR2: SGHAT, FQNNGV. The CDR3 nucleotides are TGTGCCAGCAGCTTGGGACAGGGGTACTCCGGGGAGCTGTTTTTT. It codes for CASSLGQGYSGELFF.

The V call is TRBV4-1, the J call TRBJ2-3; 12 nucleotides line up with TRBD1. Trimming removed 4 bases from V and 9 bases from J; junction bases left unmatched: 8. The germline V gene has CDR1 MGHRA and CDR2 YSYEKL. This CDR3 has 15 residues. CDR3 amino acids: CASSPGTGGRRTQYF. CDR3 nucleotide sequence: TGCGCCAGCAGCCCCGGGACAGGGGGCCGCAGGACGCAGTATTTT.

V and J are TRBV6-6 and TRBJ2-2; 8 positions match TRBD1. CDR1 is MNHNY, CDR2 SVGAGI, per germline (reference sequence). V shed 4 bases and J 6 bases; nucleotides not matched to a gene: 13. There are 17 residues in the CDR3. The chain's CDR3 is CASSSIGQGAKAGELFF. The CDR3 DNA reads as TGTGCCAGCAGTTCCATCGGCCAGGGGGCGAAGGCCGGGGAGCTGTTTTTT.

The table lists this clonotype with a few counts. This chain connects TRBV6-1 to TRBJ2-2; the D gene is possibly TRBD2 (6 bases). This CDR3 has 14 amino acids. The germline V gene has CDR1 MNHNS and CDR2 SASEGT. Trimming cost V 8 bases and J 5 bases, with 15 bases left between them. The CDR3, as DNA: TGTGCCAGCGTTACGGGTCGGGGGACCGGGGAGCTGTTTTTT. This gives the protein CASVTGRGTGELFF.

This clonotype was seen a few times. DNA for the CDR3: TGTGCCAGCAGCCAAGACAGGGGAGTGAACACTGAAGCTTTCTTT. It specifies CASSQDRGVNTEAFF. The rearrangement uses TRBV4-2 and TRBJ1-1; a weak D match, TRBD1 (6 bases). This CDR3 comprises 15 residues. Germline V gene lookup returns CDR1 LGHNA and CDR2 YNFKEQ. V was clipped by 0 bases and J by 0 bases, with 8 bases between them.

The gene calls are TRBV12-3 or TRBV12-4 and TRBJ2-2; 8 bases fit TRBD1. This CDR3 comprises 15 residues. Trimming removed 3 bases from V and 4 bases from J; junction bases left unmatched: 4. CDR3 residues: CASSFRGQGTGELFF. CDR3 DNA: TGTGCCAGCAGTTTCAGGGGGCAGGGCACCGGGGAGCTGTTTTTT.

The sample holds a few counts of this clonotype. The chain recombines TRBV5-1 with TRBJ1-2; TRBD1 might be the D (5 bases). This CDR3 region has 13 residues. Germline lookup yields CDR1 SGHRS and CDR2 YFSETQ. Trimming left V 2 bases short and J 4 bases short, with 9 bases between. The CDR3 sequence is CASSFRQGYGYTF. Here the CDR3 DNA reads TGCGCCAGCAGCTTTCGGCAGGGCTATGGCTACACCTTC.

The CDR3 DNA is TGTGCCAGCAGCCGGACAGGGTCGAACACCGGGGAGCTGTTTTTT. As protein: CASSRTGSNTGELFF. The J gene is TRBJ2-2, the V gene TRBV7-9; 8 nucleotides align to TRBD1. The CDR3 spans 15 residues. The germline V gene encodes CDR1 SEHNR and CDR2 FQNEAQ (reference sequence). J lost 0 bases, V lost 5 bases, and 2 bases had no gene match.

In this sample, this clonotype turned up a few times. The chain links TRBV19 to TRBJ2-2; 8 nucleotides agree with TRBD1. This CDR3 spans 13 amino acids. The germline gives CDR1 LNHDA, CDR2 SQIVND (reference sequence). The junction had 13 bases not matched to a gene; V was cut back by 10 bases and J by 12 bases. CDR3 nucleotide sequence: TGTGCCACCCGACAGGGGTCCCCCGTGAAGCTGTTTTTT. It codes for CATRQGSPVKLFF.

This clonotype has ten or more counts. This chain connects TRBV7-2 to TRBJ2-7; tentative D call: TRBD2 (6 bases). Germline V gene sequence: CDR1 SGHTA, CDR2 FQGNSA. The CDR3 has 13 amino acids. Trimming stripped 1 base from V and 3 bases from J, with 7 bases between. CDR3 sequence: CASSLVGGYEQYF. CDR3 bases: TGTGCCAGCAGCTTAGTGGGGGGCTACGAGCAGTACTTC.

The chain links TRBV7-6 to TRBJ2-5; TRBD1 might be the D (6 bases). In germline, CDR1 is SGHVS, CDR2 FNYEAQ. Trimming shortened V by 2 bases and J by 5 bases, and 18 bases separated the two germline ends. The CDR3 covers 16 residues. In DNA, the CDR3 is TGTGCCAGCAGCTTATTCGACAGGACAAGCAGCGAGACCCAGTACTTC. Translated: CASSLFDRTSSETQYF.

The genes are TRBV5-1 and TRBJ2-2; 8 nucleotides align to TRBD2. The junction had 9 bases not matched to a gene; V was cut back by 1 base and J by 4 bases. This CDR3 spans 17 amino acids. Germline loops: CDR1 SGHRS, CDR2 YFSETQ. CDR3 nucleotides: TGCGCCAGCAGCTTGTACCGTAGGACTAGCAGCACCGGGGAGCTGTTTTTT. It yields the protein CASSLYRRTSSTGELFF.

The chain recombines TRBV6-9 with TRBJ2-1, with 7 bases matching TRBD2. J lost 2 bases, V lost 6 bases, and 4 bases had no gene match. Germline V gives CDR1 MNHGY, CDR2 SVAAGI. There are 14 residues in the CDR3. Here the CDR3 reads CASRLAITYNEQFF. In DNA form, the CDR3 reads TGTGCCAGCAGACTAGCGATTACCTACAATGAGCAGTTCTTC.

This chain connects TRBV7-9 to TRBJ2-6, with D uncertain. Germline-derived CDR1 and CDR2 are SEHNR and FQNEAQ (reference sequence). The CDR3 extends over 16 amino acids. The V end lost 1 base, the J end lost 4 bases, and 11 bases lay between the germline ends. CDR3 amino acids: CASSLGNNEGANVLTF. For the CDR3, the DNA is TGTGCCAGCAGCTTAGGGAACAACGAGGGGGCCAACGTCCTGACTTTC. Variable domain in full (rest from reference TRBV7-9 and TRBJ2-6): DTGVSQNPRHKITKRGQNVTFRCDPISEHNRLYWYRQTLGQGPEFLTYFQNEAQLEKSRLLSDRFSAERPKGSFSTLEIQRTEQGDSAMYLCASSLGNNEGANVLTFGAGSRLTVL.

DNA for the CDR3: TGTGCCAGCAGCCCAGGCGGGGGGCTTCCTGAGGGCACTGAAGCTTTCTTT. Protein: CASSPGGGLPEGTEAFF. The chain employs TRBV12-3 or TRBV12-4 and TRBJ1-1, with a possible D match to TRBD1 (6 bases). The V gene lost 6 bases and the J gene lost 4 bases, with 24 bases spanning the gap. This CDR3 region has 17 residues.